This is a list of T cell receptor beta chains from one sample in a study of prognosis after radiotherapy for stage I lung cancer. In TCRdb, the multiplex PCR reads were re-called with MiXCR into one record per CDR3 protein. This table has 20,000 to 30,000 distinct CDR3 sequences, roughly 30% appearing once. The sequencing here drew on PBMCs, taken before or after stereotactic body radiation therapy (not recorded which). These receptor sequences come from a donor aged 50 or older with non-small cell lung cancer. The conserved cysteine and the conserved F or W are not part of the CDR3 here. Each record gives: J gene, V gene, CDR3 protein.

>TRBJ2-1|TRBV30
AWSPRDSFYNEQF
>TRBJ2-6|TRBV5-1
ASSLEGGAGANVLT
>TRBJ1-6|TRBV6-1
ASNPGTENSPLH
>TRBJ1-2|TRBV27
ASSSTGRFSYGYT
>TRBJ1-2|TRBV18
ASSRPGGGYT
>TRBJ1-6|TRBV25-1
ASRGQNNSPLH
>TRBJ2-7|TRBV4-1
ASSQDRLADLYEQY
>TRBJ2-7|TRBV12-3/TRBV12-4
ASGTFGAYEQY
>TRBJ2-3|TRBV19
ASSPLGGSTDTQY
>TRBJ2-7|TRBV28
ASNGQGTPYEQY
>TRBJ2-1|TRBV19
ASSIGSGAGDEQF
>TRBJ1-2|TRBV7-9
ASSAAQGNGYT
>TRBJ2-1|TRBV6-2/TRBV6-3
ASSLGTADNEQF
>TRBJ1-6|TRBV19
ASSIRETYNSPLH
>TRBJ2-1|TRBV20-1
SARIKAGGGWLSYNEQF
>TRBJ1-3|TRBV11-2
ASSLVRSSGNTIY
>TRBJ1-2|TRBV12-3/TRBV12-4
ASSLGLEQGKFYGYT
>TRBJ1-4|TRBV28
ASSLDRRVNDEKLF
>TRBJ2-3|TRBV11-3
ASSPITDTQY
>TRBJ2-5|TRBV2
ASSESGGAWGETQY
>TRBJ1-2|TRBV6-1
ATFGDVDGYT
>TRBJ1-5|TRBV6-1
ASSDSWGGSQPQH
>TRBJ2-4|TRBV28
ASSLQSGIYIQY
>TRBJ2-1|TRBV20-1
SASPMLTSGINNEQF
>TRBJ2-1|TRBV5-4
ASSLAGSSLPNEQF
>TRBJ2-3|TRBV7-3
ASSSIPIRGHGADTQY
>TRBJ2-3|TRBV6-1
ASGTSGGTDTQY
>TRBJ1-2|TRBV12-3/TRBV12-4
ASSLEPNNYGYT
>TRBJ2-7|TRBV9
ASSRVGQNSYKKY
>TRBJ2-7|TRBV19
SSSTAIGGDYDQY
>TRBJ2-3|TRBV9
ASSQGALTDTQY
>TRBJ2-3|TRBV11-2
ASSVTVAGESDTQY
>TRBJ2-2|TRBV19
ASSSGSAVSNTRELF
>TRBJ1-2|TRBV7-2
ASSLSPSHGYT
>TRBJ1-4|TRBV4-1
ASSQERSEKLF
>TRBJ1-1|TRBV20-1
SARDRFWGSEAF
>TRBJ1-4|TRBV18
ASSNPSSLNEKLF
>TRBJ2-1|TRBV5-1
ASSDPAGDNEQF
>TRBJ2-3|TRBV30
AWRDRGRVRGSDTQY
>TRBJ1-2|TRBV10-3
AISEPDVRYGYT
>TRBJ1-5|TRBV27
ASSNTFTGSNHPQH
>TRBJ1-2|TRBV2
ASSAGDGYGYT
>TRBJ2-7|TRBV30
AWGAGTDHYEQY
>TRBJ2-1|TRBV19
ATRDRKKVFEQF
>TRBJ1-5|TRBV27
ASRDRRLRDQPQH
>TRBJ2-1|TRBV5-1
ASSLTLAVSSYNEQF
>TRBJ2-1|TRBV2
ASSDLRGLQF
>TRBJ2-6|TRBV28
ASSRTSGANVLT
>TRBJ1-3|TRBV9
ASSVEVRGAGNTIY
>TRBJ1-1|TRBV30
AWTHGGGRKTEAF
>TRBJ1-2|TRBV6-5
ASSYGHSEDYGYT
>TRBJ2-5|TRBV10-2
ASSESTGGTQY
>TRBJ1-6|TRBV28
ASSSQTRPNSPLH
>TRBJ2-7|TRBV4-2
ASSQDWKQTYEQY
>TRBJ1-2|TRBV5-6
ASSLRTGNYGYT
>TRBJ1-1|TRBV5-1
ASSLAPVGTEAF
>TRBJ1-2|TRBV20-1
SASDRGSYGYT
>TRBJ1-1|TRBV30
AWMGTVNGNTEAF